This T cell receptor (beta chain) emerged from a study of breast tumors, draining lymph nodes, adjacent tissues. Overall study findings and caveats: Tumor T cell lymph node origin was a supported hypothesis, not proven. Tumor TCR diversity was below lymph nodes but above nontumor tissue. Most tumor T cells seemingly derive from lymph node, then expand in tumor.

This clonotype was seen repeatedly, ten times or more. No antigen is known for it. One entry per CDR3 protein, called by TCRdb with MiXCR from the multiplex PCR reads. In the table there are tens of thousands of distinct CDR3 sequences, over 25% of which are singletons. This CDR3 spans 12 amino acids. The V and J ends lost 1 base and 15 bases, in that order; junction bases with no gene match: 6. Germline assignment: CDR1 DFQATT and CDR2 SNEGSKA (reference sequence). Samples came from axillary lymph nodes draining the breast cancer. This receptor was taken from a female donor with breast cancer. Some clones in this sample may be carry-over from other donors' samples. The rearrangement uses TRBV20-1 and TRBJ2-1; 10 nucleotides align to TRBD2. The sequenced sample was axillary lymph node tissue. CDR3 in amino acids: CSARGLAGEGFF. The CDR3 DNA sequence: TGCAGTGCTAGAGGACTAGCGGGCGAGGGGTTCTTC.